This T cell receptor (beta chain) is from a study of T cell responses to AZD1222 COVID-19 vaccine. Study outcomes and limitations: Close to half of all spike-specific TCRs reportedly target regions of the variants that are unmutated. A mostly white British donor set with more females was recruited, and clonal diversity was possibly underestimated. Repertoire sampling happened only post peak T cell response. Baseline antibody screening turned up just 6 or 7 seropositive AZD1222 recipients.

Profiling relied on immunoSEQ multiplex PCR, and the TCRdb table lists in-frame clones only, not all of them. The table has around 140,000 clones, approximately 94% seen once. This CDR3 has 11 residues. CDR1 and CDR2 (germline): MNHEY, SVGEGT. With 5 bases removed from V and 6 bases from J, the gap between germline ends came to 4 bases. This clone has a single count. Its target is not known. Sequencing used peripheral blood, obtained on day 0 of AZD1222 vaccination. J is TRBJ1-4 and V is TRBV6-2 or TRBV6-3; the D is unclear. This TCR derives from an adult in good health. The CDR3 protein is CASSQHEKLFF. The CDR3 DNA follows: TGTGCCAGCAGTCAACATGAAAAACTGTTTTTT.